The 20 T cell receptor beta chains in this list originate from one sample, sequenced in a study of T cell changes during pregnancy in multiple sclerosis. Assay used: immunoSEQ multiplex PCR; TCRdb lists only in-frame clones, some missing. The sample has roughly 56,000 clones; about 89% are singletons. Sequencing was performed on CD4+ T cells from peripheral blood mononuclear cells, taken after pregnancy. Source of these receptors: a female donor in good health, enrolled as a control in a pregnancy study.

CDR3 residues: CASRQDRINTGELFF. The CDR3 DNA follows: TGTGCCAGCAGGCAGGACAGGATAAACACCGGGGAGCTGTTTTTT. V and J are TRBV2 and TRBJ2-2; 7 positions agree with TRBD1. CDR1 is SNHLY and CDR2 is FYNNEI in the germline V gene. V gave up 6 bases and J gave up 2 bases; unmatched junction bases: 6. The CDR3 is 15 residues long.

The V call is TRBV27, the J call TRBJ1-2; D is unresolved. The germline V and J ends were trimmed by 5 bases and 8 bases, with 15 bases remaining between them. This CDR3 region has 13 residues. The germline CDR1 and CDR2 sequences are MNHEY and SMNVEV (reference sequence). The CDR3 coding sequence is TGTGCCAGCAGTCCTAGGTCCCTTCGGGGCTACACCTTC. Translated: CASSPRSLRGYTF.

The V and J genes are TRBV5-1 and TRBJ2-2; 8 bases line up with TRBD2. Germline V gene lookup returns CDR1 SGHRS and CDR2 YFSETQ. V dropped 4 bases and J dropped 3; count of bases not matched to a gene: 8. The CDR3 has 16 residues. This CDR3 is CASSPGTSSDTGELFF. CDR3 nucleotides: TGCGCCAGCAGCCCTGGGACTAGTAGCGACACCGGGGAGCTGTTTTTT.

The CDR3 loop is CASSFGTGVSYEQYF. In DNA form, the CDR3 reads TGTGCCAGCAGCTTCGGGACAGGCGTCTCCTACGAGCAGTACTTC. The chain employs TRBV7-8 and TRBJ2-7; 8 nucleotides match TRBD1. Trimming at V came to 3 bases and at J to 0 bases, leaving 4 bases not matched to a gene. Germline loops: CDR1 SGHVS, CDR2 FQNEAQ. CDR3 length: 15 residues.

The chain recombines TRBV5-4 with TRBJ2-7; perhaps TRBD2 as D (6 bases). V gave up 1 base and J gave up 0 bases, with 17 bases separating them. CDR1 and CDR2 from the germline V gene are SGHNT and YYREEE (reference sequence). This CDR3 spans 17 amino acids. The CDR3 region is CASSLSGGVAHSYEQYF. CDR3 DNA: TGTGCCAGCAGCTTGTCAGGAGGGGTTGCCCACTCCTACGAGCAGTACTTC.

The chain is built from TRBV29-1 and TRBJ1-1, with 10 bases identical to TRBD1. With V trimmed by 4 bases and J by 4 bases, 6 bases remained unmatched. The germline V gene has CDR1 SQVTM and CDR2 ANQGSEA. This CDR3 has 14 residues. CDR3 nucleotide sequence: TGCAGCGTTGGGGTCGGGACAGGGGCCACTGAAGCTTTCTTT. Translated: CSVGVGTGATEAFF.

V is TRBV19 and J is TRBJ2-5; TRBD1 is a possible D gene (6 bases). This CDR3 region has 14 residues. With 2 bases removed from V and 7 bases from J, the gap between germline ends came to 14 bases. Per the germline V gene, CDR1 is LNHDA and CDR2 is SQIVND (reference sequence). The CDR3 DNA sequence: TGTGCCAGTAGTATAAGGCAGGGGTTGGTGACCCAGTACTTC. Amino acid sequence: CASSIRQGLVTQYF.

This chain's CDR3 is CASSQVVEVAVNTEAFF. Here the CDR3 DNA reads TGTGCCAGCAGCCAAGTAGTTGAAGTGGCGGTGAACACTGAAGCTTTCTTT. The chain employs TRBV14 and TRBJ1-1; D remains ambiguous. V shed 1 base and J shed 0 bases, with 15 bases lying between them. Germline assignment: CDR1 SGHDN and CDR2 FVKESK. CDR3 length equals 17 residues.

A single count supports this clone. The V and J genes are TRBV4-3 and TRBJ2-7, with D uncertain. CDR3 length equals 16 residues. Germline loops: CDR1 LGHNA, CDR2 YSLEER. V lost 2 bases and J 0 bases, leaving 14 bases between the germline ends. The CDR3 nucleotides read TGCGCCAGCAGCCAATCCCTTGAGACAAGCTCCTACGAGCAGTACTTC. Translation: CASSQSLETSSYEQYF.

The J gene is TRBJ1-1, the V gene TRBV7-2; D uncertain. CDR3 length: 13 amino acids. V lost 0 bases, J lost 6 bases, and 8 bases lay in between. Germline CDR1 SGHTA, CDR2 FQGNSA. The CDR3 here is CASSLAGISEAFF. The CDR3 coding sequence is TGTGCCAGCAGCTTAGCCGGGATCTCTGAAGCTTTCTTT. The whole variable domain, filled in from reference TRBV7-2 and TRBJ1-1, reads GAGVSQSPSNKVTEKGKDVELRCDPISGHTALYWYRQSLGQGLEFLIYFQGNSAPDKSGLPSDRFSAERTGGSVSTLTIQRTQQEDSAVYLCASSLAGISEAFFGQGTRLTVV.

This rearrangement joins TRBV7-3 to TRBJ2-3; 7 positions agree with TRBD2. The V segment lost 5 bases and the J segment 9 bases; nucleotides outside the gene matches: 8. Germline loops: CDR1 SGHTA, CDR2 FQGTGA. The CDR3 runs to 13 residues. The CDR3 nucleotides read TGTGCCAGCAGCCACCCGTCAGCGGGGACGCAGTATTTT. As protein: CASSHPSAGTQYF.

V usage is TRBV11-2 and J usage is TRBJ1-3, with TRBD1 as a possible D gene (5 bases). With 5 bases removed from V and 0 bases from J, the gap between germline ends came to 14 bases. The germline gives CDR1 SGHAT, CDR2 FQNNGV. This CDR3 has 16 amino acids. The CDR3 nucleotides are TGTGCCAGCAGCCGGACAAGGCTGGTCTCTGGAAACACCATATATTTT. Residues: CASSRTRLVSGNTIYF.

The rearrangement joins TRBV5-6 to TRBJ2-2; TRBD2 matches at 8 bases. The CDR3 contains 14 residues. J was trimmed by 4 bases and V by 1 base; bases with no gene match: 0. The germline V gene encodes CDR1 SGHDT and CDR2 YYEEEE. CDR3 sequence (DNA): TGTGCCAGCAGCTTGCGGGGGGGCACCGGGGAGCTGTTTTTT. Amino acids: CASSLRGGTGELFF.

This clone has just one count. The chain employs TRBV4-2 and TRBJ1-3; unclear D gene. CDR1 is LGHNA and CDR2 is YNFKEQ in the germline V gene. Deletions cut 4 bases from V and 0 bases from J, with 13 bases between. The CDR3 runs 16 residues. The CDR3 bases are TGTGCCAGCAGCCCTCCAGGCCCCATCTCTGGAAACACCATATATTTT. Amino acid sequence: CASSPPGPISGNTIYF.

The rearrangement joins TRBV7-9 to TRBJ2-1; 10 bases match TRBD1. The V gene's germline CDR1 is SEHNR and CDR2 FQNEAQ (reference sequence). This CDR3 is built from 14 residues. V lost 5 bases to trimming and J lost 9 bases; unmatched junction nucleotides: 7. The DNA for the CDR3 is TGTGCCAGCAGCCATGGGACAGGGGCGGGTGAGCAGTTCTTC. This codes for CASSHGTGAGEQFF.

The chain recombines TRBV27 with TRBJ1-2; no clear D gene. V lost 3 bases and J 0 bases, leaving 17 bases between the germline ends. This CDR3 has 17 amino acids. Germline V gene data show CDR1 as MNHEY and CDR2 as SMNVEV (reference sequence). In nucleotides, the CDR3 is TGTGCCAGCAGTTTCCGGGGTGTTGGGGTAACTAACTATGGCTACACCTTC. As protein: CASSFRGVGVTNYGYTF.

The chain uses TRBV19 and TRBJ1-1, with 7 bases identical to TRBD1. Per the germline V gene, CDR1 is LNHDA and CDR2 is SQIVND (reference sequence). With V trimmed by 5 bases and J by 1 base, 4 bases remained unmatched. The CDR3 totals 14 residues. CDR3: CASSSTGTNTEAFF. CDR3 nucleotide sequence: TGTGCCAGTAGTTCGACAGGGACGAACACTGAAGCTTTCTTT.

This chain uses TRBV5-1 with TRBJ1-5; 7 nucleotides align to TRBD1. V lost 2 bases to trimming and J lost 3 bases; unmatched junction nucleotides: 2. Per germline, CDR1 SGHRS and CDR2 YFSETQ. The CDR3 consists of 14 residues. In nucleotides, the CDR3 is TGCGCCAGCAGCTTACAGGGGCCCAATCAGCCCCAGCATTTT. As protein: CASSLQGPNQPQHF.

V usage is TRBV30 and J usage is TRBJ1-4; 11 nucleotides match TRBD1. Germline V gives CDR1 GTSNPN, CDR2 SVGIG (reference sequence). J was trimmed by 8 bases and V by 0 bases; bases with no gene match: 2. This CDR3 is built from 14 residues. The chain's CDR3 is CAWSVGTGGEKLFF. In DNA form, the CDR3 reads TGTGCCTGGAGTGTCGGGACAGGGGGAGAAAAACTGTTTTTT.

Only one count was recorded for this clone. The chain carries TRBV7-6 and TRBJ2-5, with D possibly matching TRBD2 (7 bases). Germline CDR1 SGHVS, CDR2 FNYEAQ. There are 15 residues in the CDR3. V lost 0 bases, J lost 5 bases, and 13 bases lay in between. The chain's CDR3 is CASSLAAGALETQYF. The CDR3 DNA sequence: TGTGCCAGCAGCTTAGCGGCGGGGGCCTTGGAGACCCAGTACTTC.